This TCR beta chain was profiled in a study of blood T cell repertoires in COVID-19 (dated by TCRdb to 2018 to 2020). Regarding the complete study: Samples covering the acute and convalescent phases of COVID-19 were provided by collaborators in the United States, Italy and Spain. The material from the prospective study consisted of cDNA or gDNA derived from T cells, B-cell-depleted T cells, or PBMCs. The dataset comprised deeply sampled blood TCRbeta repertoires from subjects exposed to, actively infected with, or recovered from COVID-19. The repertoires were released in a freely available public database meant as a resource for research on the immune response to SARS-CoV-2. Samples were obtained from the ongoing ImmuneRACE study (first 160 participants) and from some 1,300 subjects provided by 6 global collaborators. Sample metadata almost always included a de-identified subject ID, COVID-19 status, age in years and sex. Where HLA class I and class II types were available, the types were taken from metadata supplied by the sample provider, not from assay-based typing. Broader findings and caveats from the paper: The quantity of clinical and demographic metadata differed by source and by participant and was supplied without curation.

Remarks on this clone: Its antigen is currently not known. No quality values exist for individual bases; no much larger clone is one base distant.

The immunoSEQ Assay, a bias-controlled multiplex PCR, was used to amplify TCRbeta CDR3 regions from genomic DNA. Regarding the original processing steps: Within the assay, amplification of reference gene primers was used to estimate how many nucleated cells each sample contained. To quantify the absolute abundance of each unique TCRbeta CDR3 rearrangement, sequence reads were collapsed and filtered. For each sample, productive Simpson clonality was calculated by taking the square root of Simpson's diversity index across productive rearrangements. Not all clones reach the TCRdb copy of this immuneACCESS table, which keeps in-frame sequences only. Checked studies attribute under half of the gap to unresolved V genes and leave the rest unexplained. V, J and clone size are those of that table, while D and trimming were read from the DNA. A total of fewer than 130,000 clones appear in this sample, approximately 85% of them only once. Jointly, the top ten make up 16% of the sample.

Whole blood was collected in K2EDTA tubes by collaborating institutions according to the institutions' own protocols. Collaborator samples were shipped for TCRbeta analysis as frozen whole blood, isolated PBMCs, or DNA extracted from either sample type. The CDR3 spans 15 residues, from the cysteine through the phenylalanine. Only the CDR3 DNA stays, 45 bases, in frame from base 1. CDR1 and CDR2, looked up from the germline V gene, are SNHLY and FYNNEI. Trimming accounts for 3 bases at V and 7 bases at J, while the number of junction bases matched to no gene is 10. The V gene is TRBV2 and the J gene is TRBJ1-2, with 8 central nucleotides matching TRBD1. This TCR was recovered from an older woman with acute or convalescent COVID-19. What was sequenced was peripheral blood. The CDR3 sequence is CASSDGTATGVGYTF. Here is the DNA: TGTGCCAGCAGTGATGGGACCGCGACAGGGGTTGGCTACACCTTC.